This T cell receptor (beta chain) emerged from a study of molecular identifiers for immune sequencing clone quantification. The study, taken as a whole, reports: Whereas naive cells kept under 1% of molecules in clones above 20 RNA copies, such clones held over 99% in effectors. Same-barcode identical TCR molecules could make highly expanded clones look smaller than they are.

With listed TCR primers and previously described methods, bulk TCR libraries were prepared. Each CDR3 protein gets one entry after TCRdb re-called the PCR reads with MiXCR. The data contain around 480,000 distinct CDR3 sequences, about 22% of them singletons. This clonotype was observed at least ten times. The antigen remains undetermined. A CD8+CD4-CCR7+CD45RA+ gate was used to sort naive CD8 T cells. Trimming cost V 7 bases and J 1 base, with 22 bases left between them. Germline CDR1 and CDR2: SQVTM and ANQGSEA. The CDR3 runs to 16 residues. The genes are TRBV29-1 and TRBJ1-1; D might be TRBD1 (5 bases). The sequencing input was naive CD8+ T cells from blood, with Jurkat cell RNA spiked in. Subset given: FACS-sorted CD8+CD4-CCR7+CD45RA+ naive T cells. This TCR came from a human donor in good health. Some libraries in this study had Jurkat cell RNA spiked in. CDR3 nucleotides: TGCAGCGGAGAAACAGGAACTTCGTATTGGAACACTGAAGCTTTCTTT. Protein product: CSGETGTSYWNTEAFF.